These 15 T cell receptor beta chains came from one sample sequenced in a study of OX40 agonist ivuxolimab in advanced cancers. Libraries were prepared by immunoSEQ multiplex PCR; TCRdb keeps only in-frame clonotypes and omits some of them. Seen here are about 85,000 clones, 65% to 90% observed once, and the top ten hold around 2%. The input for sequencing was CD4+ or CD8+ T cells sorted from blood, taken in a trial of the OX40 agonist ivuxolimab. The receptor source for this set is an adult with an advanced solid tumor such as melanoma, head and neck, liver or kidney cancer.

The CDR3 here is CAITPSQGLLNTEAFF. The CDR3 DNA reads TGTGCCATCACCCCAAGTCAGGGCCTACTGAACACTGAAGCTTTCTTT. The chain has TRBV10-3 and TRBJ1-1; D perhaps matches TRBD1 (5 bases). Germline V lookup: CDR1 ENHRY, CDR2 SYGVKD. The CDR3 is made up of 16 amino acids. V was trimmed by 7 bases and J by 0 bases, leaving 18 bases between them.

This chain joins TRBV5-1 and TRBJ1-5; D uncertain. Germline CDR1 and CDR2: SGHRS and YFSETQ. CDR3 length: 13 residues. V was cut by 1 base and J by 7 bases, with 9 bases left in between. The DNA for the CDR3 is TGCGCCAGCAGCTTGAATCCTCAACAGCCCCAGCATTTT. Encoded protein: CASSLNPQQPQHF.

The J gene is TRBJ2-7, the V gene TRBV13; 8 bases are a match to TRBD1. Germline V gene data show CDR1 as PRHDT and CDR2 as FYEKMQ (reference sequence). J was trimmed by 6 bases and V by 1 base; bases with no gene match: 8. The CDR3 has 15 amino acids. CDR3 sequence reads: CASSLDAGGKSEQYF. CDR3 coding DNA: TGTGCCAGCAGCTTAGATGCAGGGGGCAAATCCGAGCAGTACTTC.

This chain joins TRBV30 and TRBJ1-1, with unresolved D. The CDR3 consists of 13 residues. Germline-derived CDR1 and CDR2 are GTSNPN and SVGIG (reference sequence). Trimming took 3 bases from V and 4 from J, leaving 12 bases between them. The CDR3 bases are TGTGCCTGGAGGTGGGGTTTGTTCACTGAAGCTTTCTTT. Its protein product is CAWRWGLFTEAFF.

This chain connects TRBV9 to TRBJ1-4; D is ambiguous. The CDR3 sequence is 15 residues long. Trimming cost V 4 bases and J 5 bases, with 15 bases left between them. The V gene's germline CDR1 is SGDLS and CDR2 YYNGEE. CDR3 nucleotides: TGTGCCAGCAGCCTAACCGACGGTCTAAATGAAAAACTGTTTTTT. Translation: CASSLTDGLNEKLFF.

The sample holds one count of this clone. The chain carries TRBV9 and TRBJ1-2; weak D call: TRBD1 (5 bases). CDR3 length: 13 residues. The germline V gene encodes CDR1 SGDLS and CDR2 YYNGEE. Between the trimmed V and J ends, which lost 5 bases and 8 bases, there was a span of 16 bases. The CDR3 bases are TGTGCCAGCAGTCCCGGGGGGGGACGGGGCTACACCTTC. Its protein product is CASSPGGGRGYTF.

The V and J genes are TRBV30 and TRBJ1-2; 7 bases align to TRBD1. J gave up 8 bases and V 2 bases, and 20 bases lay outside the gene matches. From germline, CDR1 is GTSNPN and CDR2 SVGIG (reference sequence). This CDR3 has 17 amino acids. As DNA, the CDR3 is TGTGCCTGGAGTCCTTGGGCTGGAGACAGGGAGAGTCAAGGCTACACCTTC. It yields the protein CAWSPWAGDRESQGYTF.

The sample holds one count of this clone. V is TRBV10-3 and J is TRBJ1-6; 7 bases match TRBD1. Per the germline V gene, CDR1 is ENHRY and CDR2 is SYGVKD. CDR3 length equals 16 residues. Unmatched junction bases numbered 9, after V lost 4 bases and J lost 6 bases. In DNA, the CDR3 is TGTGCCATCAGTGGAATGGCCGCAGGGGGTAATTCACCCCTCCACTTT. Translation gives CAISGMAAGGNSPLHF.

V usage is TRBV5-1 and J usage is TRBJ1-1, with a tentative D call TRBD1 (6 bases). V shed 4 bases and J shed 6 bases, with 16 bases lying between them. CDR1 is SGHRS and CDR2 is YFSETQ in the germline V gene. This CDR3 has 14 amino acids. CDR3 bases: TGCGCCAGCAGCGCGACGGCGGGGGCTTCTGAAGCTTTCTTT. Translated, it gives CASSATAGASEAFF.

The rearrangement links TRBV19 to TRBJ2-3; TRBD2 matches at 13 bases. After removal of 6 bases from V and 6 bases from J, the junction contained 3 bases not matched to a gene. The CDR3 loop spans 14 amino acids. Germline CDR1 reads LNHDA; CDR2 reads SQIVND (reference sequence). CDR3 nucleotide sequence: TGTGCCAGTAGGGGACTAGCGGGGCGGGATACGCAGTATTTT. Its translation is CASRGLAGRDTQYF.

The CDR3 reads CASSPRAGDGYTF. The CDR3 DNA follows: TGTGCCAGCAGCCCCCGGGCAGGGGATGGCTACACCTTC. The rearrangement uses TRBV14 and TRBJ1-2, with D possibly being TRBD1 (6 bases). With 4 bases removed from V and 6 bases from J, the gap between germline ends came to 12 bases. This CDR3 contains 13 residues. Germline assignment: CDR1 SGHDN and CDR2 FVKESK.

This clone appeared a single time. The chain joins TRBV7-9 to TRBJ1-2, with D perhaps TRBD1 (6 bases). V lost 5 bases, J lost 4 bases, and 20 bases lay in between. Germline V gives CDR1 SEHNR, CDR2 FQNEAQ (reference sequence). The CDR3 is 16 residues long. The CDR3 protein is CASSLGNRVVGYGYTF. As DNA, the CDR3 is TGTGCCAGCAGCCTGGGGAACAGGGTTGTCGGCTATGGCTACACCTTC.

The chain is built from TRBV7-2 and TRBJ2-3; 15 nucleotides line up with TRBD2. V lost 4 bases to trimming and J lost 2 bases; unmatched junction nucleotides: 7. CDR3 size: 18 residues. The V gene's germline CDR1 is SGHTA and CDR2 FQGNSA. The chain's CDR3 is CASSYRTSGGVTTDTQYF. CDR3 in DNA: TGTGCCAGCAGCTATCGGACTAGCGGGGGGGTGACCACAGATACGCAGTATTTT.

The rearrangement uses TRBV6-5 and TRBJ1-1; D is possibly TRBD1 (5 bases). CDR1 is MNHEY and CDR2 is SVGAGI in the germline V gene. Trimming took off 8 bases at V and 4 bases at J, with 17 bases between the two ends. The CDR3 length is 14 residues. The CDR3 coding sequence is TGTGCCAGCGGAAAGACAGTTTGGGGCACTGAAGCTTTCTTT. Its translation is CASGKTVWGTEAFF.

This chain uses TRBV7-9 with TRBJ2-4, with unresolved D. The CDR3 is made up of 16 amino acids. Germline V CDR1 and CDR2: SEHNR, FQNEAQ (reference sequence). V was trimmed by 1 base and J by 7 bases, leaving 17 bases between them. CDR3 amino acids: CASSLVGLGQANIQYF. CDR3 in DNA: TGTGCCAGCAGCTTAGTAGGTTTAGGGCAAGCGAACATTCAGTACTTC.